The clone carrying this T cell receptor beta chain was counted a few times. Its antigen is still unknown. Via MiXCR, TCRdb re-called the RT-PCR reads, giving one row per CDR3 protein. The table has 650,000 to 800,000 distinct CDR3 sequences, approximately 18% seen once. There are 15 residues in the CDR3. V shed 2 bases, J shed 4 bases, and the junction held 7 bases outside the gene matches. Germline V CDR1 and CDR2: DFQATT, SNEGSKA (reference sequence). These data originate in a study of response to subunit inactivated influenza vaccine. Whole-study results and caveats: The authors suggested that few new T cells are recruited per seasonal influenza vaccination.

The sequencing used PBMCs from blood, collected 5 to 6 days after vaccination. The V and J genes are TRBV20-1 and TRBJ1-2; 10 bases match TRBD1. This receptor was taken from a man aged 50 or older who received an inactivated influenza vaccine. CDR3: CSARYRDRGFYGYTF. The DNA for the CDR3 is TGCAGTGCTAGATATAGGGACAGGGGATTCTATGGCTACACCTTC.